This T cell receptor (beta chain) stems from a study of blood T cell repertoires in COVID-19. The wider study: COVID-19 samples collected from the United States, Italy and Spain covered acute and convalescent phases. PBMCs, B-cell-depleted T cells, or T cells provided the cDNA or gDNA that made up the material.

CDR3 length: 14 amino acids. Germline CDR1 is LNHDA and CDR2 is SQIVND (reference sequence). Trimming took 10 bases from V and 3 from J; bases not matched to a gene: 5. As handled by the study authors: How many nucleated cells were present was estimated from reference gene primer amplification. Method: immunoSEQ multiplex PCR; TCRdb's copy keeps in-frame clones and lacks some. V and J calls and clone size are those listed in that table; D and trimming were worked out from the DNA. The table shows over 200,000 clones, with roughly 90% occurring only once. This receptor was taken from a woman aged 60 to 75 with acute or convalescent COVID-19. The rearrangement joins TRBV19 to TRBJ2-2; 10 nucleotides line up with TRBD1. The material sequenced was peripheral blood. CDR3 in amino acids: CATSDRGYTGELFF. CDR3 nucleotides: TGTGCCACCTCGGACAGGGGGTACACCGGGGAGCTGTTTTTT.